A single sample is the source of the 11 T cell receptor beta chains below, sequenced in a study of blood T cells in healthy people across ages. Then a second PCR, running roughly 7 to 11 cycles, was carried out with a sample-barcoded 5' primer and a J-beta primer mix. MiXCR, applied by TCRdb to the 5' RACE reads, yields one record per CDR3 protein. The table lists roughly 1.5 million distinct CDR3 sequences, 35% to 45% of them singletons. The sequenced material came from blood. The receptors here all came from a woman between 18 and 29 years old in good health.

The chain couples TRBV12-3 or TRBV12-4 to TRBJ2-7, with 12 bases lining up with TRBD2. Germline trimming cut 5 bases from V and 4 bases from J; bases unmatched to any gene: 6. This CDR3 spans 15 amino acids. The CDR3 spells CASSPLAGGGYEQYF. CDR3 coding DNA: TGTGCCAGCAGTCCACTAGCGGGAGGAGGGTACGAGCAGTACTTC.

The chain's CDR3 is CSARTRPTGLPYNEQYF. CDR3 nucleotides: TGCAGTGCTAGAACCCGCCCGACAGGGCTGCCCTACAATGAGCAGTACTTC. This chain uses TRBV20-1 with TRBJ2-5, with 7 bases fitting TRBD1. The CDR3 covers 17 residues. CDR1 DFQATT and CDR2 SNEGSKA come from the germline V gene (reference sequence). The trim removed 2 bases at V and 11 bases at J, leaving 23 bases unmatched.

The rearrangement uses TRBV4-1 and TRBJ1-2; 8 bases line up with TRBD1. Germline loops: CDR1 MGHRA, CDR2 YSYEKL. The V and J ends lost 0 bases and 2 bases, in that order; junction bases with no gene match: 5. The CDR3 consists of 16 residues. CDR3 region: CASSQDEYRGNYGYTF. CDR3 coding DNA: TGCGCCAGCAGCCAAGATGAATACAGGGGGAACTATGGCTACACCTTC.

V is TRBV4-1 and J is TRBJ2-1, with 13 positions matching TRBD2. Germline trimming cut 2 bases from V and 6 bases from J; bases unmatched to any gene: 4. Looked up from germline, CDR1 is MGHRA and CDR2 is YSYEKL. The CDR3 runs 16 residues. The CDR3 nucleotides are TGCGCCAGCAGCCAAACGCGGACTAGCGGGAGCAATGAGCAGTTCTTC. This encodes CASSQTRTSGSNEQFF.

The V call is TRBV7-9, the J call TRBJ1-1; TRBD1 might be the D (5 bases). The V gene's germline CDR1 is SEHNR and CDR2 FQNEAQ (reference sequence). The CDR3 contains 15 residues. V was clipped by 1 base and J by 1 base, with 10 bases between them. As DNA, the CDR3 is TGTGCCAGCAGCTTAGGTAGAGGGACGAACACTGAAGCTTTCTTT. Protein product: CASSLGRGTNTEAFF.

The chain recombines TRBV28 with TRBJ1-4, with a tentative D call TRBD1 (6 bases). This CDR3 comprises 16 residues. With 1 base removed from V and 8 bases from J, the gap between germline ends came to 17 bases. Germline values: CDR1 MDHEN, CDR2 SYDVKM. The CDR3 reads CASSLLTGRRIEKLFF. The DNA for the CDR3 is TGTGCCAGCAGTTTATTAACAGGGAGAAGAATCGAAAAACTGTTTTTT. The full variable domain, its missing parts supplied by reference TRBV28 and TRBJ1-4, is DVKVTQSSRYLVKRTGEKVFLECVQDMDHENMFWYRQDPGLGLRLIYFSYDVKMKEKGDIPEGYSVSREKKERFSLILESASTNQTSMYLCASSLLTGRRIEKLFFGSGTQLSVL.

This chain joins TRBV5-1 and TRBJ1-1; D gene ambiguous. CDR3 length: 16 residues. V lost 4 bases to trimming and J lost 4 bases, with 20 bases between them. Germline values: CDR1 SGHRS, CDR2 YFSETQ. The CDR3 sequence: CASSKVPDVASTEAFF. For the CDR3, the DNA is TGCGCCAGCAGCAAAGTACCGGACGTGGCGAGCACTGAAGCTTTCTTT. The variable domain in full, completed from reference TRBV5-1 and TRBJ1-1, reads KAGVTQTPRYLIKTRGQQVTLSCSPISGHRSVSWYQQTPGQGLQFLFEYFSETQRNKGNFPGRFSGRQFSNSRSEMNVSTLELGDSALYLCASSKVPDVASTEAFFGQGTRLTVV.

This clonotype was detected only once. CDR3 residues: CSARSVAPEQYF. For the CDR3, the DNA is TGCAGTGCTAGATCGGTGGCGCCGGAGCAGTACTTC. This chain links TRBV20-1 with TRBJ2-7; unclear D gene. CDR1 and CDR2 (germline): DFQATT, SNEGSKA (reference sequence). V was shortened by 2 bases and J by 7 bases, with 12 bases between the two germline ends. The CDR3 is 12 amino acids.

The rearrangement joins TRBV4-3 to TRBJ2-7; 10 bases are a match to TRBD2. CDR3 length: 15 residues. Germline lookup yields CDR1 LGHNA and CDR2 YSLEER. The V gene end was trimmed by 5 bases and the J gene end by 2 bases; junction bases not matched to a gene: 6. As DNA, the CDR3 is TGCGCCAGCAGCAAATCAAGCGGGGGGGCCTACGAGCAGTACTTC. The encoded protein is CASSKSSGGAYEQYF.

This chain joins TRBV29-1 and TRBJ2-5, with 7 bases identical to TRBD1. CDR3 length equals 13 residues. After removal of 6 bases from V and 6 bases from J, the junction contained 10 bases not matched to a gene. Germline CDR1 SQVTM, CDR2 ANQGSEA. CDR3 region: CSVTGTVLKTQYF. CDR3 nucleotides: TGCAGCGTGACTGGGACAGTCCTTAAGACCCAGTACTTC.

This clonotype was observed a few times. This sequence joins TRBV4-2 and TRBJ2-5; D ambiguous. This CDR3 contains 15 residues. Per germline, CDR1 LGHNA and CDR2 YNFKEQ. V was shortened by 0 bases and J by 1 base, with 9 bases between the two germline ends. This CDR3 is CASSQDVNRQETQYF. CDR3 DNA sequence: TGTGCCAGCAGCCAAGACGTCAACCGCCAAGAGACCCAGTACTTC.